A single T cell receptor beta chain is shown here with its context. This clone has just one count. Its specific antigen is unknown. No much larger clone exists at a distance of one base, and base qualities are not known. The data are from a study of blood T cell repertoires in COVID-19 (dated by TCRdb to the early 2020s). In terms of the full investigation: Collaborator samples came from the United States, Italy and Spain and covered acute and convalescent phases of COVID-19. The prospective study material was composed of cDNA or gDNA derived from T cells, B-cell-depleted T cells, or PBMCs. Subjects who had been exposed to COVID-19, were actively infected with it, or had recovered from it provided the deeply sampled blood TCRbeta repertoires that made up the dataset. The repertoires were released in a freely available public database intended as a resource for research on the immune response to SARS-CoV-2. Samples came from the ongoing ImmuneRACE study (first 160 participants) plus 1,254 subjects from 6 global collaborators. Nearly every sample came with metadata listing a de-identified subject ID, COVID-19 status, age in years and sex. Where available, HLA class I and class II types were taken from metadata supplied by the sample provider and were not determined by assay-based typing. General conclusions and limits of the study: The quantity of clinical and demographic metadata differed by source and by participant and was supplied without curation.

TCRbeta CDR3 regions were amplified from genomic DNA by means of the immunoSEQ Assay, a bias-controlled multiplex PCR. The published analysis was carried out like this. Within the assay, amplification of reference gene primers was used to estimate how many nucleated cells each sample contained. Sequence reads were collapsed and filtered to measure the absolute abundance of every unique TCRbeta CDR3 rearrangement. For each sample, productive Simpson clonality was calculated as the square root of Simpson's diversity index over productive rearrangements. Entries here come from immuneACCESS through TCRdb and include only in-frame sequences with V and J called. Some clones fail to appear in such tables; in the studies checked, an unresolved V gene covers under half of the shortfall, and the cause of the remainder is unknown. V, J and clone size were drawn from that table, and D and trimming were deduced from the DNA. The sample table shows approximately 200,000 clones, and 84% are seen once. The ten largest clones add up to less than 2% of the sample.

Participants in the prospective study were aged roughly 18 to 95 years, lived in 20 to 30 United States geographic areas, and enrolled through a virtual design. In the prospective study, cohorts were assigned on the basis of participant-reported clinical history obtained from a screening survey and a study questionnaire. Recovered participants in ImmuneRACE Cohort 3 were defined by two consecutive negative NP/OP PCR tests, clearance by a healthcare professional, or resolution of symptoms. Mobile phlebotomists in the prospective study collected whole blood, serum and a nasopharyngeal or oropharyngeal swab from every participant. Additional blood draws and questionnaires over an approximately 2-month period could optionally be provided by prospective study participants. Before DNA extraction, prospective study blood samples were shipped either frozen or at room temperature. Trimming accounts for 0 bases at V and 7 bases at J, while the number of junction bases matched to no gene is 8. CDR1 and CDR2 (LGHNA, YSLEER) derive from the germline V gene. Measured from the cysteine to the phenylalanine, the CDR3 is 17 residues long. Just CDR3 DNA is preserved here, 51 bases in frame from base 1.

The sequence joins TRBV4-3 to TRBJ2-1; TRBD2 agrees with 11 junctional bases. Sequencing was performed on PBMCs or T cells enriched from blood (not recorded which). This receptor was taken from a man aged 60 to 69 who had recovered from COVID-19. The CDR3 region: CASSQEIAGGKGNEQFF. The DNA is as follows: TGCGCCAGCAGCCAAGAGATAGCGGGGGGGAAAGGGAATGAGCAGTTCTTC.